The next 29 T cell receptor beta chains were all read from a single sample in a study of lymphopenia after photon versus proton radiotherapy. Here immunoSEQ multiplex PCR was the method, and the copy in TCRdb shows in-frame clones only, minus some. Of around 29,000 clones in the sample, approximately 87% were seen once. Source: peripheral blood, taken from a patient treated with proton-based radiotherapy. The source of these receptors is a woman in her fifties or sixties with cholangiocarcinoma. Some clones in this sample may be carry-over from other donors' samples.

The chain uses TRBV5-6 and TRBJ2-5; the match to TRBD2 covers 9 bases. In germline, CDR1 is SGHDT, CDR2 YYEEEE. This CDR3 is built from 16 residues. V was pared by 2 bases and J by 2 bases, with 7 bases of the junction left unmatched. The CDR3 loop is CASSLTSGPLQETQYF. The CDR3 DNA reads TGTGCCAGCAGCTTAACTAGCGGGCCCCTTCAAGAGACCCAGTACTTC.

V and J are TRBV7-2 and TRBJ1-3; a weak D match, TRBD1 (6 bases). Trimming took 0 bases from V and 4 from J, leaving 10 bases between them. In germline, CDR1 is SGHTA, CDR2 FQGNSA. The length of the CDR3 is 15 residues. Here the CDR3 DNA reads TGTGCCAGCAGCTTAGCAGGGGGGAGAGGAAACACCATATATTTT. This codes for CASSLAGGRGNTIYF.

This clone was picked up a small number of times. The V and J genes are TRBV7-8 and TRBJ2-3; possibly TRBD1 for D (6 bases). The CDR3 consists of 16 residues. With 1 base removed from V and 0 bases from J, the gap between germline ends came to 11 bases. Germline V gene data show CDR1 as SGHVS and CDR2 as FQNEAQ. The CDR3 loop reads CASSLEQGFSTDTQYF. The CDR3 DNA sequence: TGTGCCAGCAGCTTAGAGCAGGGGTTTAGCACAGATACGCAGTATTTT.

This clone is a singleton in its sample. V and J are TRBV6-5 and TRBJ1-1; D uncertain. V lost 5 bases and J lost 14, with 15 bases in between. CDR3 length equals 11 residues. Germline V gives CDR1 MNHEY, CDR2 SVGAGI. The CDR3 DNA sequence: TGTGCCAGCAGTACCCCGAGCGGTTCGTTCTTT. As protein: CASSTPSGSFF.

This clone was found once. The chain couples TRBV6-5 to TRBJ1-5; TRBD1 aligns across 9 bases. The CDR3 length is 13 residues. Trimming removed 6 bases from V and 7 bases from J; junction bases left unmatched: 4. Germline loops: CDR1 MNHEY, CDR2 SVGAGI. CDR3 in DNA: TGTGCCAGCAGCAAGGACAGGGGCCAGCCCCAGCATTTT. It yields the protein CASSKDRGQPQHF.

The chain couples TRBV19 to TRBJ1-2; 7 bases agree with TRBD1. CDR3 length: 14 residues. Germline V gene data show CDR1 as LNHDA and CDR2 as SQIVND (reference sequence). J gave up 4 bases and V 6 bases, and 8 bases lay outside the gene matches. The CDR3 region has the DNA TGTGCCAGTAGGAGACAGGGACGCGGCTATGGCTACACCTTC. Its translation: CASRRQGRGYGYTF.

J is TRBJ1-3 and V is TRBV18; maybe TRBD1 (6 bases). CDR1 is KGHSH, CDR2 LQKENI, per germline. This CDR3 spans 14 amino acids. V lost 10 bases and J 9 bases, leaving 22 bases between the germline ends. CDR3: CATHPPGGDTTIYF. In DNA, the CDR3 is TGTGCCACCCACCCACCCGGAGGGGACACCACCATATATTTT. Together with reference TRBV18 and TRBJ1-3, the CDR3 gives the full variable domain: NAGVMQNPRHLVRRRGQEARLRCSPMKGHSHVYWYRQLPEEGLKFMVYLQKENIIDESGMPKERFSAEFPKEGPSILRIQQVVRGDSAAYFCATHPPGGDTTIYFGEGSWLTVV.

The V call is TRBV5-1, the J call TRBJ2-5; 7 bases match TRBD1. The ends lost 6 bases at V and 1 base at J; junction bases unmatched: 6. The germline V gene has CDR1 SGHRS and CDR2 YFSETQ. CDR3 length: 14 amino acids. The CDR3 sequence: CASKGQPSQETQYF. The CDR3 nucleotides are TGCGCCAGCAAGGGACAGCCTAGCCAAGAGACCCAGTACTTC. The full variable domain, in which reference TRBV5-1 and TRBJ2-5 provide the parts outside the CDR3, is KAGVTQTPRYLIKTRGQQVTLSCSPISGHRSVSWYQQTPGQGLQFLFEYFSETQRNKGNFPGRFSGRQFSNSRSEMNVSTLELGDSALYLCASKGQPSQETQYFGPGTRLLVL.

The chain couples TRBV5-1 to TRBJ1-1, with D tentatively TRBD1 (6 bases). The CDR3 has 12 residues. Trimming took off 0 bases at V and 9 bases at J, with 9 bases between the two ends. Germline CDR1 is SGHRS and CDR2 is YFSETQ. In DNA, the CDR3 is TGCGCCAGCAGCTTGGGGACAGAGAAAGCTTTCTTT. Translation: CASSLGTEKAFF.

This chain uses TRBV19 with TRBJ2-6, with unresolved D. Germline CDR1 and CDR2: LNHDA and SQIVND (reference sequence). V lost 3 bases to trimming and J lost 2 bases, with 8 bases between them. The CDR3 has 15 amino acids. The CDR3 DNA is TGTGCCAGTAGTATTTTTGGAACTGGGGCCAACGTCCTGACTTTC. Its protein product is CASSIFGTGANVLTF.

The J gene is TRBJ2-2, the V gene TRBV29-1, with 10 bases matching TRBD1. The trim removed 6 bases at V and 3 bases at J, leaving 1 base unmatched. Germline CDR1 reads SQVTM; CDR2 reads ANQGSEA. CDR3 length: 13 amino acids. This CDR3 is CSVDRGHTGELFF. In nucleotides, the CDR3 is TGCAGCGTAGACAGGGGGCACACCGGGGAGCTGTTTTTT.

As to this clone: Other nucleotide sequences from this sample produce the same CDR3. This sequence joins TRBV19 and TRBJ1-3; D is perhaps TRBD1 (5 bases). Deletions cut 4 bases from V and 8 bases from J, with 12 bases between. Germline V lookup: CDR1 LNHDA, CDR2 SQIVND (reference sequence). The CDR3 is made up of 13 amino acids. The CDR3 sequence is CASSTGTADTIYF. For the CDR3, the DNA is TGTGCCAGTAGTACCGGGACGGCGGACACCATATATTTT.

This clone was counted a single time. J is TRBJ2-1 and V is TRBV19; 10 nucleotides line up with TRBD2. The CDR3 loop spans 18 amino acids. The V gene end was trimmed by 4 bases and the J gene end by 6 bases; junction bases not matched to a gene: 15. Germline V gives CDR1 LNHDA, CDR2 SQIVND (reference sequence). The CDR3 DNA is TGTGCCAGTAGTAGCCGGGACAGAAGCGGGGGGGCAGGCAATGAGCAGTTCTTC. This sequence encodes CASSSRDRSGGAGNEQFF.

This clone occurred once. The chain couples TRBV5-1 to TRBJ2-3; D unclear. The CDR3 loop spans 15 amino acids. CDR1 SGHRS and CDR2 YFSETQ come from the germline V gene. V was trimmed by 0 bases and J by 4 bases, leaving 12 bases between them. Here the CDR3 reads CASSLVTTPPDTQYF. The CDR3 bases are TGCGCCAGCAGCTTGGTAACAACCCCCCCAGATACGCAGTATTTT.

The V gene is TRBV5-1, the J gene TRBJ2-3; 9 bases fit TRBD2. The ends lost 1 base at V and 1 base at J; junction bases unmatched: 1. Germline CDR1 reads SGHRS; CDR2 reads YFSETQ. The CDR3 has 15 residues. CDR3 sequence (DNA): TGCGCCAGCAGCTTGCCTAGCGGGGGCACAGATACGCAGTATTTT. Translated: CASSLPSGGTDTQYF.

The gene calls are TRBV9 and TRBJ1-2; TRBD1 is a possible D gene (5 bases). Trimming removed 0 bases at V and 5 bases at J, with 11 bases between. The CDR3 has 14 amino acids. Germline assignment: CDR1 SGDLS and CDR2 YYNGEE. CDR3 protein: CASSVEGQGYGYTF. The CDR3 DNA follows: TGTGCCAGCAGCGTAGAAGGGCAGGGTTATGGCTACACCTTC.

The rearrangement uses TRBV6-4 and TRBJ1-4, with 10 bases aligning to TRBD1. Trimming at V came to 5 bases and at J to 8 bases, leaving 5 bases not matched to a gene. CDR1 and CDR2 from the germline V gene are MRHNA and SNTAGT. The CDR3 is 14 amino acids. The CDR3 bases are TGTGCCAGCAGTCGGGACAGGGGTGAAGAAAAACTGTTTTTT. Its protein is CASSRDRGEEKLFF.

This clone was seen a handful of times. The chain combines TRBV25-1 with TRBJ2-1, with a possible D match to TRBD2 (5 bases). Germline V gene lookup returns CDR1 MGHDK and CDR2 SYGVNS. The CDR3 contains 15 residues. The V gene lost 6 bases and the J gene lost 0 bases, with 12 bases spanning the gap. As DNA, the CDR3 is TGTGCCAGCAGGGAGGAGCCGAGCTCCTACAATGAGCAGTTCTTC. It encodes CASREEPSSYNEQFF.

The rearrangement links TRBV5-1 to TRBJ2-7; 11 bases match TRBD1. Germline trimming cut 0 bases from V and 4 bases from J; bases unmatched to any gene: 6. The germline V gene has CDR1 SGHRS and CDR2 YFSETQ. The CDR3 is 16 residues long. The CDR3 sequence: CASSLGHRDRGYEQYF. The DNA of the CDR3 is TGCGCCAGCAGCTTGGGCCACCGGGACAGGGGGTACGAGCAGTACTTC.

The chain combines TRBV2 with TRBJ2-2; 8 bases map to TRBD2. Germline V lookup: CDR1 SNHLY, CDR2 FYNNEI. This CDR3 is built from 15 residues. Trimming removed 6 bases from V and 4 bases from J; junction bases left unmatched: 7. In DNA, the CDR3 is TGTGCCAGCAGACTAGCGGAAGATTTCACCGGGGAGCTGTTTTTT. Protein sequence: CASRLAEDFTGELFF.

The genes are TRBV7-9 and TRBJ2-3; D is unresolved. The germline V gene has CDR1 SEHNR and CDR2 FQNEAQ (reference sequence). V gave up 5 bases and J gave up 4 bases, with 7 bases separating them. The CDR3 loop spans 12 amino acids. CDR3 amino acids: CASSAQSDTQYF. The CDR3 bases are TGTGCCAGCAGCGCCCAATCAGATACGCAGTATTTT. Variable domain in full (rest from reference TRBV7-9 and TRBJ2-3): DTGVSQNPRHKITKRGQNVTFRCDPISEHNRLYWYRQTLGQGPEFLTYFQNEAQLEKSRLLSDRFSAERPKGSFSTLEIQRTEQGDSAMYLCASSAQSDTQYFGPGTRLTVL.

This clone has only a few counts. The chain is built from TRBV6-5 and TRBJ1-2; D gene ambiguous. Trimming cost V 7 bases and J 3 bases, with 9 bases left between them. This CDR3 comprises 12 residues. Per germline, CDR1 MNHEY and CDR2 SVGAGI. DNA for the CDR3: TGTGCCAGCAACGGTGGACACTATGGCTACACCTTC. Translating gives CASNGGHYGYTF.

V gene TRBV21-1 combines with J gene TRBJ1-2. TRBV21-1 is a documented pseudogene. This CDR3 comprises 16 residues. CDR3 nucleotide sequence: TGTGCCAGCAGCAACCTCCCGACACGGCGGCATCATGGCTACACCTTC. Protein: CASSNLPTRRHHGYTF.

This chain connects TRBV27 to TRBJ1-2; possible D gene TRBD1, 5 bases. Germline V gene sequence: CDR1 MNHEY, CDR2 SMNVEV (reference sequence). This CDR3 is built from 16 residues. The V end was cut by 0 bases, the J end by 6 bases, with 17 bases between. The CDR3 DNA follows: TGTGCCAGCAGTTTATCCCCGGGGCACGTAGAGGATGGCTACACCTTC. This gives the protein CASSLSPGHVEDGYTF.

The V gene is TRBV18, the J gene TRBJ2-7; 8 nucleotides align to TRBD1. CDR3 size: 15 residues. Germline lookup yields CDR1 KGHSH and CDR2 LQKENI. J gave up 4 bases and V 3 bases, and 8 bases lay outside the gene matches. The CDR3 spells CASSPPGQGLYEQYF. The CDR3 DNA reads as TGTGCCAGCTCACCGCCTGGACAGGGTTTGTACGAGCAGTACTTC.

The chain recombines TRBV5-1 with TRBJ2-2; possibly TRBD2 for D (5 bases). Germline V gives CDR1 SGHRS, CDR2 YFSETQ. The V end lost 6 bases, the J end lost 0 bases, and 12 bases lay between the germline ends. This CDR3 is built from 15 residues. The CDR3 DNA is TGCGCCAGCACGGCTCGGGGAACGAACACCGGGGAGCTGTTTTTT. This encodes CASTARGTNTGELFF.

The chain employs TRBV2 and TRBJ1-2, with 7 positions matching TRBD1. V was pared by 7 bases and J by 6 bases, with 8 bases of the junction left unmatched. The CDR3 covers 13 residues. The germline V gene encodes CDR1 SNHLY and CDR2 FYNNEI. For the CDR3, the DNA is TGTGCCAGCACTACGACAGGGTGGGATGGCTACACCTTC. This codes for CASTTTGWDGYTF.

The rearrangement uses TRBV5-1 and TRBJ2-6; D is undetermined. The CDR3 extends over 13 amino acids. The V end lost 1 base, the J end lost 2 bases, and 1 base lay between the germline ends. CDR1 and CDR2 from the germline V gene are SGHRS and YFSETQ. In nucleotides, the CDR3 is TGCGCCAGCAGCTTGACTGGGGCCAACGTCCTGACTTTC. Its translation is CASSLTGANVLTF.

This chain joins TRBV5-1 and TRBJ2-1; D unclear. Germline CDR1 and CDR2: SGHRS and YFSETQ. Trimming pared 1 base from V and 2 bases from J, leaving 13 bases between. The CDR3 sequence is 16 residues long. CDR3 sequence (DNA): TGCGCCAGCAGCTTGTACGACTCATCCACCTACAATGAGCAGTTCTTC. Encoded protein: CASSLYDSSTYNEQFF.